The 29 T cell receptor beta chains given below trace back to one sample, sequenced in a study of blood T cells in healthy people across ages. Alongside a J-beta primer mix, a sample-barcoded 5' primer served in a second PCR lasting roughly 6 to 11 cycles. TCRdb re-called the 5' RACE reads with MiXCR, one entry per CDR3 protein. The sample carries about 1.5 million distinct CDR3 sequences, 35% to 45% recorded once. Sequences were obtained from blood. Every receptor here comes from a woman between 18 and 30 years old in good health.

The chain combines TRBV4-1 with TRBJ2-7; perhaps D is TRBD1 or TRBD2 (5 bases each). The better agreement between TRBJ2-5 and the DNA end casts doubt on the J call. The CDR3 is 16 amino acids. Germline values: CDR1 MGHRA, CDR2 YSYEKL. CDR3 in DNA: TGCGCCAGCAGCCAAGACGGGGTGGGACGGGAAGAGACCCAGTACTTC. The encoded protein is CASSQDGVGREETQYF.

V is TRBV7-9 and J is TRBJ2-5, with a possible D match to TRBD1 (6 bases). The germline V gene has CDR1 SEHNR and CDR2 FQNEAQ (reference sequence). Trimming took 5 bases from V and 5 from J, leaving 12 bases between them. There are 13 residues in the CDR3. The CDR3 bases are TGTGCCAGCAGCGGAGACAGGCTGGAGACCCAGTACTTC. Encoded protein: CASSGDRLETQYF. Drawing the rest from reference TRBV7-9 and TRBJ2-5, the complete variable domain is DTGVSQNPRHKITKRGQNVTFRCDPISEHNRLYWYRQTLGQGPEFLTYFQNEAQLEKSRLLSDRFSAERPKGSFSTLEIQRTEQGDSAMYLCASSGDRLETQYFGPGTRLLVL.

This chain uses TRBV20-1 with TRBJ2-7; D might be TRBD1 (5 bases). The J call may be mistaken, given a closer DNA end match to TRBJ2-5. The CDR3 length is 12 residues. The germline V gene has CDR1 DFQATT and CDR2 SNEGSKA (reference sequence). CDR3: CSANSGIQTQYF. CDR3 bases: TGCAGTGCTAATTCAGGGATTCAGACCCAGTACTTC.

This clonotype was picked up a small number of times. The V gene is TRBV7-2, the J gene TRBJ1-2, with 7 bases matching TRBD1. This CDR3 is built from 17 residues. V was clipped by 0 bases and J by 0 bases; unmatched bases: 7. Germline V gene data show CDR1 as SGHTA and CDR2 as FQGNSA. The CDR3 DNA reads as TGTGCCAGCAGCTTAGCTGGGGGGACAGCTACTAACTATGGCTACACCTTC. This sequence encodes CASSLAGGTATNYGYTF. The full variable domain, completed using reference TRBV7-2 and TRBJ1-2, is GAGVSQSPSNKVTEKGKDVELRCDPISGHTALYWYRQSLGQGLEFLIYFQGNSAPDKSGLPSDRFSAERTGGSVSTLTIQRTQQEDSAVYLCASSLAGGTATNYGYTFGSGTRLTVV.

The J gene is TRBJ1-4, the V gene TRBV12-3 or TRBV12-4; 8 positions match TRBD1. CDR3 length: 14 amino acids. With V trimmed by 4 bases and J by 8 bases, 6 bases remained unmatched. CDR3 sequence: CASSSDREGEKLFF. The CDR3 coding sequence is TGTGCCAGCAGTTCGGACAGGGAGGGAGAAAAACTGTTTTTT.

The V and J genes are TRBV9 and TRBJ2-3; 8 bases match TRBD1. This CDR3 has 14 residues. Germline trimming cut 4 bases from V and 4 bases from J; bases unmatched to any gene: 5. From germline, CDR1 is SGDLS and CDR2 YYNGEE. CDR3 sequence: CASSSQGVPDTQYF. The CDR3, as DNA: TGTGCCAGCAGCTCACAGGGGGTCCCAGATACGCAGTATTTT.

The rearrangement links TRBV29-1 to TRBJ2-3, with D possibly matching TRBD2 (5 bases). The CDR3 is 15 amino acids. Deletions cut 6 bases from V and 0 bases from J, with 16 bases between. Germline CDR1 is SQVTM and CDR2 is ANQGSEA. The CDR3 here is CSVAVGEISTDTQYF. The DNA of the CDR3 is TGCAGCGTCGCGGTGGGAGAGATTAGCACAGATACGCAGTATTTT.

This clonotype has only one observation. The chain couples TRBV6-1 to TRBJ2-7; a possible D gene is TRBD1 (5 bases). The tail of the sequence fits TRBJ2-5 better, so the J call may be wrong. The germline V gene encodes CDR1 MNHNS and CDR2 SASEGT. This CDR3 is 14 amino acids long. The CDR3 loop reads CASSGAGWGETQYF. CDR3 DNA sequence: TGTGCCAGCAGTGGCGCAGGGTGGGGAGAGACCCAGTACTTC.

This clonotype was seen a few times. The DNA of the CDR3 is TGCAGCTCTGGTAGTAGGGGAATTCCGCCTGAAGCTTTCTTT. It yields the protein CSSGSRGIPPEAFF. The chain joins TRBV29-1 to TRBJ1-1, with D maybe TRBD1 (5 bases). The V end lost 8 bases, the J end lost 6 bases, and 22 bases lay between the germline ends. Germline assignment: CDR1 SQVTM and CDR2 ANQGSEA. CDR3 length: 14 amino acids.

Concerning this clonotype itself: At one end, the junction sequence differs from germline, possibly due to a read error. This chain links TRBV20-1 with TRBJ2-3; D is ambiguous. Germline V gives CDR1 DFQATT, CDR2 SNEGSKA (reference sequence). The CDR3 totals 13 residues. CDR3 residues: CSVRVSSADTQYF. The CDR3 DNA sequence: TGCAGTGTTAGAGTATCCTCTGCAGATACGCAGTATTTT.

This clonotype was detected a few times. J is TRBJ2-1 and V is TRBV12-3 or TRBV12-4; 10 positions agree with TRBD2. This CDR3 comprises 16 residues. V trimming: 5 bases; J trimming: 4 bases; junction bases outside the gene matches: 8. The CDR3 spells CASSPAGLARYNEQFF. The CDR3 bases are TGTGCCAGCAGTCCCGCGGGACTAGCGAGATACAATGAGCAGTTCTTC.

V usage is TRBV4-1 and J usage is TRBJ2-7; maybe TRBD2 (6 bases). The CDR3 consists of 15 residues. V lost 5 bases, J lost 0 bases, and 14 bases lay in between. Germline V gene data show CDR1 as MGHRA and CDR2 as YSYEKL. Here the CDR3 DNA reads TGCGCCAGCAGCTCGGGACTCACACTCTCCTACGAGCAGTACTTC. Translating gives CASSSGLTLSYEQYF.

This clonotype appeared a single time. V gene TRBV25-1 combines with J gene TRBJ1-5, with TRBD1 as a possible D gene (5 bases). Trimming left V 4 bases short and J 1 base short, with 8 bases between. CDR1 and CDR2 (germline): MGHDK, SYGVNS. This CDR3 is built from 14 residues. In nucleotides, the CDR3 is TGTGCCAGCAGTGCCAGGGTAAGCAATCAGCCCCAGCATTTT. It translates to CASSARVSNQPQHF.

The J gene is TRBJ1-1, the V gene TRBV20-1, with no clear D. V was cut by 5 bases and J by 4 bases, with 17 bases left in between. The CDR3 totals 14 residues. Germline CDR1 reads DFQATT; CDR2 reads SNEGSKA (reference sequence). Here the CDR3 reads CSAPRGMAVTEAFF. The CDR3 DNA reads TGCAGTGCTCCAAGAGGGATGGCGGTCACTGAAGCTTTCTTT.

There are a few counts of this clonotype. The CDR3 DNA sequence: TGCGCCAGCAGCCAAGAGGGGGTGGGGGGGATAATTAGGAGAAAACTGTTTTTT. This encodes CASSQEGVGGIIRRKLFF. This chain connects TRBV4-1 to TRBJ1-4, with D perhaps TRBD1 (5 bases). V was shortened by 0 bases and J by 10 bases, with 24 bases between the two germline ends. This CDR3 region has 18 residues. Germline V gene data show CDR1 as MGHRA and CDR2 as YSYEKL.

CDR3 in amino acids: CASSRDPDNNEQFF. The CDR3 DNA reads TGCGCCAGCAGCCGCGACCCGGATAACAATGAGCAGTTCTTC. V gene TRBV4-3 combines with J gene TRBJ2-1; D is unresolved. This CDR3 contains 14 residues. The V and J ends lost 4 bases and 5 bases respectively, with 12 bases between them. Looked up from germline, CDR1 is LGHNA and CDR2 is YSLEER.

This clonotype occurred once. The chain links TRBV6-2 or TRBV6-3 to TRBJ1-1; no reliable D call. The ends were cut back, 6 bases at V and 5 bases at J, with 19 bases in the middle. The CDR3 runs 15 residues. Germline CDR1 is MNHEY and CDR2 is SVGEGT. The CDR3 loop is CASRTGNLRGTEAFF. The DNA of the CDR3 is TGTGCCAGCAGGACGGGAAACCTTAGAGGGACTGAAGCTTTCTTT.

The rearrangement joins TRBV9 to TRBJ1-2; a possible D gene is TRBD1 (5 bases). V lost 0 bases, J lost 3 bases, and 12 bases lay in between. Germline V CDR1 and CDR2: SGDLS, YYNGEE. The CDR3 has 15 amino acids. The CDR3 nucleotides are TGTGCCAGCAGCGTAGCAGGGAGGGTCGACTATGGCTACACCTTC. As protein: CASSVAGRVDYGYTF.

This clonotype has a handful of counts. The chain links TRBV20-1 to TRBJ1-2; D gene uncertain. The CDR3 runs to 15 residues. V was clipped by 6 bases and J by 4 bases, with 21 bases between them. Germline lookup yields CDR1 DFQATT and CDR2 SNEGSKA (reference sequence). The CDR3 reads CSAFLPDNGPYGYTF. In nucleotides, the CDR3 is TGCAGTGCCTTCCTCCCAGACAACGGCCCCTATGGCTACACCTTC.

This clonotype was counted at least ten times. The chain couples TRBV7-2 to TRBJ2-7; D uncertain. The CDR3 covers 14 residues. Germline V gene data show CDR1 as SGHTA and CDR2 as FQGNSA. Trimming removed 1 base at V and 1 base at J, with 8 bases between. Here the CDR3 DNA reads TGTGCCAGCAGCTTAGTTCAGGAGTCCTACGAGCAGTACTTC. It encodes CASSLVQESYEQYF. Full variable domain (missing parts from reference TRBV7-2 and TRBJ2-7): GAGVSQSPSNKVTEKGKDVELRCDPISGHTALYWYRQSLGQGLEFLIYFQGNSAPDKSGLPSDRFSAERTGGSVSTLTIQRTQQEDSAVYLCASSLVQESYEQYFGPGTRLTVT.

This clonotype has just a few counts. The CDR3 reads CALSGEGETQYF. The CDR3 DNA sequence: TGCGCACTCTCGGGGGAAGGAGAGACCCAGTACTTC. V usage is TRBV29-1 and J usage is TRBJ2-5; tentative D call: TRBD2 (6 bases). The CDR3 is made up of 12 amino acids. Germline CDR1 and CDR2: SQVTM and ANQGSEA.

This rearrangement joins TRBV6-2 or TRBV6-3 to TRBJ2-7; tentatively, D is TRBD1 (6 bases). CDR3 length: 12 amino acids. In germline, CDR1 is MNHEY, CDR2 SVGEGT. Trimming shortened V by 8 bases and J by 3 bases, and 11 bases separated the two germline ends. The CDR3 sequence is CASGRDNYEQYF. Here the CDR3 DNA reads TGTGCCAGCGGTAGGGACAACTACGAGCAGTACTTC.

This clonotype was observed a handful of times. This chain joins TRBV10-3 and TRBJ2-4; TRBD1 matches 12 bases. The better agreement between TRBJ2-7 and the DNA end casts doubt on the J call. Per germline, CDR1 ENHRY and CDR2 SYGVKD. The CDR3 has 15 amino acids. CDR3 sequence reads: CAISAKGQGALEQYF. The CDR3 coding sequence is TGTGCCATCAGTGCTAAGGGACAGGGGGCTCTCGAGCAGTACTTC.

The J gene is TRBJ1-2, the V gene TRBV20-1; no reliable D call. In germline, CDR1 is DFQATT, CDR2 SNEGSKA (reference sequence). The CDR3 covers 13 residues. The germline V and J ends were trimmed by 1 base and 0 bases, with 6 bases remaining between them. CDR3 sequence: CSARVAANYGYTF. The CDR3 DNA is TGCAGTGCTAGAGTGGCAGCTAACTATGGCTACACCTTC.

This clonotype was found a few times. The J gene is TRBJ2-7, the V gene TRBV29-1, with 11 bases lining up with TRBD2. The germline V gene has CDR1 SQVTM and CDR2 ANQGSEA. The CDR3 totals 15 residues. The ends lost 0 bases at V and 4 bases at J; junction bases unmatched: 5. The CDR3 DNA is TGCAGCGTTGAAGATCCAACTAGCGGGAGTTACGAGCAGTACTTC. It encodes CSVEDPTSGSYEQYF.

The chain links TRBV4-1 to TRBJ2-3; the D gene could be TRBD1 or TRBD2 (5 bases each). This CDR3 is built from 13 residues. Germline assignment: CDR1 MGHRA and CDR2 YSYEKL. V dropped 2 bases and J dropped 4 bases, with 7 bases sitting between them. This CDR3 is CASSQRDPDTQYF. CDR3 sequence (DNA): TGCGCCAGCAGCCAAAGGGACCCAGATACGCAGTATTTT.

Of note for this clonotype: No DNA is shown, since the ends of the CDR3 on it are uncertain; the CDR3 is the one TCRdb lists. The chain uses TRBV4-1 and TRBJ2-5; TRBD1 reflects the table's D call only, with no check against the DNA. Germline CDR1 MGHRA, CDR2 YSYEKL. Including both end residues, the CDR3 is 16 amino acids long. The CDR3 here is CASSQDVGTGSVHRYF.

This clonotype was counted only a few times. The chain combines TRBV18 with TRBJ1-1; D call uncertain. The CDR3 sequence is 13 residues long. The germline CDR1 and CDR2 sequences are KGHSH and LQKENI. V was clipped by 2 bases and J by 3 bases, with 7 bases between them. CDR3 coding DNA: TGTGCCAGCTCACCAGACACGTACACTGAAGCTTTCTTT. This gives the protein CASSPDTYTEAFF.

The chain links TRBV5-1 to TRBJ2-2; 7 nucleotides line up with TRBD1. Per the germline V gene, CDR1 is SGHRS and CDR2 is YFSETQ. The CDR3 runs to 14 residues. Losses at the gene ends were 7 bases for V and 0 bases for J; bases not matched to a gene: 3. The CDR3 coding sequence is TGCGCCAGCGGGGACAGAGCGAACACCGGGGAGCTGTTTTTT. It yields the protein CASGDRANTGELFF.